This T cell receptor (beta chain) stems from a study of identifying expanded T cells in peripheral blood. Study outcomes and limitations: Technical replicates showed about 1.2 changed clones; around 2 weeks around 15; four weeks 19.

In regard to this clone: Its antigen is unknown.

The V gene's germline CDR1 is LNHDA and CDR2 SQIVND (reference sequence). Unmatched junction bases numbered 7, after V lost 6 bases and J lost 3 bases. The CDR3 spans 16 residues. During the collection period, no donor immune events like infections were recorded. The data were produced by immunoSEQ multiplex PCR, yet TCRdb's version contains in-frame clones alone and is incomplete. The sample lists fewer than 110,000 clones; roughly 85% were seen once. The receptor comes from a person between 18 and 69 years old in good health. This sequence joins TRBV19 and TRBJ2-2; 10 bases fit TRBD1. The sequenced material came from blood. Written as DNA, the CDR3 is TGTGCCAGTAGACTCCTAGGACAGGGGGACACCGGGGAGCTGTTTTTT. It specifies CASRLLGQGDTGELFF. The entire variable domain, with the rest obtained from reference TRBV19 and TRBJ2-2, is as follows: DGGITQSPKYLFRKEGQNVTLSCEQNLNHDAMYWYRQDPGQGLRLIYYSQIVNDFQKGDIAEGYSVSREKKESFPLTVTSAQKNPTAFYLCASRLLGQGDTGELFFGEGSRLTVL.